This TCR beta chain was observed in a study of beta chain features in type 1 diabetes (dated by TCRdb to the late 2010s). Context from the whole study: Patients and healthy donors did not differ in mean age, gender distribution, total cell number or subset yield. Across all samples, about 110 million sorted cells were examined, and cell number per subset correlated strongly with RNA yield. The study compared the TCRB repertoires of sorted circulating CD4+ T cell subsets in recently diagnosed type 1 diabetes patients with those in matched healthy donors. Naive and central memory subsets were obtained from all 30 or so donors, but regulatory and stem cell-like memory subsets were isolated from only 8 patients and about eight healthy donors.

The V and J ends are trimmed by 4 bases and 4 bases, leaving 12 bases between them. The germline V gene provides CDR1 SQVTM and CDR2 ANQGSEA. The cysteine opens and the phenylalanine closes a CDR3 of 13 amino acids. Only the CDR3 DNA is retained, 39 bases long and in frame from the first base. On the study overall, not on this receptor specifically: Naive, central memory and regulatory TCRB repertoires appeared to be more alike among patients than among healthy donors. Because cDNA rather than genomic DNA was sequenced, highly expressing activated cells could have been over-represented, although no difference in activation and CD3 levels was found between groups. At VDJ recombination sites, patients with type 1 diabetes made fewer insertions and deleted more nucleotides, a pattern implying thymic rearrangement abnormalities. PCR might favor shorter templates, but patient and control samples were amplified and corrected together, so any skew would affect both groups equally. Only small numbers of individuals were included in the HLA sub-analyses, which left unresolved whether HLA type had any influence on TCRB rearrangement. In all four CD4+ subsets, TCRB CDR3 length was moderately but significantly shorter in type 1 diabetes patients.

A single peripheral blood draw of 90 to 150 mL on average was collected from each donor into heparinised tubes. A BD FACSAria II and a panel including CD45RO, CCR7, CD25, CD127, CD95 and CD27 were used to sort naive, central memory, regulatory and stem cell-like memory CD4+ T cells. Purity was above 95% for every sorted population. Right away, PBMCs were isolated by Lymphoprep density gradient centrifugation and were stained directly, with no culture step. So that batch effects would be minimized, each experiment stained and sorted samples in pairs, pairing one healthy donor with one patient. As concerns this clone: The specificity of this receptor is unknown. No base-level quality is on record; no much larger clone is a single base apart.

All of the isolated RNA was reverse transcribed with the High Capacity cDNA Reverse Transcription Kit, so expressed TCRB transcripts were sequenced. Naive, central memory and regulatory T cell samples underwent deep immunoSEQ sequencing, averaging roughly 3.3 million total reads per sample. Sorted cells were lysed in RLT buffer, and RNA was extracted using DNase-treated RNeasy Micro or Mini kits according to cell number. To prevent cross-contamination, each cell subset was processed individually, whereas patient and healthy donor samples were processed jointly. The immunoSEQ multiplex PCR was used to amplify TCRB sequences from cDNA, generating 87-bp fragments that spanned the CDR3 region. Sequencing of the amplicons was done on the Illumina HiSeq platform. The original methods were these. Synthetic template baselines were used to correct PCR bias computationally, reads within Hamming distance 2 were collapsed, and singletons that could not be merged were discarded. Reads were aligned to IMGT to assign V, D and J genes, CDR3 length, and insertions or deletions at six rearrangement sites. Clonotype counts were normalized to sorted cell number within each subset before computing true diversity and Gini coefficients with the tcR R package. Repertoire sharing was quantified using the overlap coefficient calculated on TCRB nucleotide sequences. Out-of-frame TCRB sequences from naive cells were analyzed as a proxy for the pre-selection repertoire. The table comes from immuneACCESS by way of TCRdb, which keeps in-frame sequences with V and J called. Part of the clones is missing from these tables; in studies checked, under half for an unresolved V gene and the rest for unknown reasons. D and trimming come from the DNA, and the V and J calls and clone size come from that table. For this sample there are 250,000 to 300,000 clones; roughly an eighth appear just once. The ten largest clones capture more than 0.015% of the sample.

Rearrangement joined TRBV29-1 to TRBJ2-3; the D segment could be TRBD2, given 6 matching bases. The receptor's source is a man under 40 with type 1 diabetes. What was sequenced was naive CD4+ T cells from blood. The cell subset or site tag for this specimen amounts to: true naive CD4+ T cells. The CDR3 protein: CSVATSAADTQYF. In nucleotide form, the sequence is TGCAGCGTTGCGACTAGTGCCGCAGATACGCAGTATTTT.